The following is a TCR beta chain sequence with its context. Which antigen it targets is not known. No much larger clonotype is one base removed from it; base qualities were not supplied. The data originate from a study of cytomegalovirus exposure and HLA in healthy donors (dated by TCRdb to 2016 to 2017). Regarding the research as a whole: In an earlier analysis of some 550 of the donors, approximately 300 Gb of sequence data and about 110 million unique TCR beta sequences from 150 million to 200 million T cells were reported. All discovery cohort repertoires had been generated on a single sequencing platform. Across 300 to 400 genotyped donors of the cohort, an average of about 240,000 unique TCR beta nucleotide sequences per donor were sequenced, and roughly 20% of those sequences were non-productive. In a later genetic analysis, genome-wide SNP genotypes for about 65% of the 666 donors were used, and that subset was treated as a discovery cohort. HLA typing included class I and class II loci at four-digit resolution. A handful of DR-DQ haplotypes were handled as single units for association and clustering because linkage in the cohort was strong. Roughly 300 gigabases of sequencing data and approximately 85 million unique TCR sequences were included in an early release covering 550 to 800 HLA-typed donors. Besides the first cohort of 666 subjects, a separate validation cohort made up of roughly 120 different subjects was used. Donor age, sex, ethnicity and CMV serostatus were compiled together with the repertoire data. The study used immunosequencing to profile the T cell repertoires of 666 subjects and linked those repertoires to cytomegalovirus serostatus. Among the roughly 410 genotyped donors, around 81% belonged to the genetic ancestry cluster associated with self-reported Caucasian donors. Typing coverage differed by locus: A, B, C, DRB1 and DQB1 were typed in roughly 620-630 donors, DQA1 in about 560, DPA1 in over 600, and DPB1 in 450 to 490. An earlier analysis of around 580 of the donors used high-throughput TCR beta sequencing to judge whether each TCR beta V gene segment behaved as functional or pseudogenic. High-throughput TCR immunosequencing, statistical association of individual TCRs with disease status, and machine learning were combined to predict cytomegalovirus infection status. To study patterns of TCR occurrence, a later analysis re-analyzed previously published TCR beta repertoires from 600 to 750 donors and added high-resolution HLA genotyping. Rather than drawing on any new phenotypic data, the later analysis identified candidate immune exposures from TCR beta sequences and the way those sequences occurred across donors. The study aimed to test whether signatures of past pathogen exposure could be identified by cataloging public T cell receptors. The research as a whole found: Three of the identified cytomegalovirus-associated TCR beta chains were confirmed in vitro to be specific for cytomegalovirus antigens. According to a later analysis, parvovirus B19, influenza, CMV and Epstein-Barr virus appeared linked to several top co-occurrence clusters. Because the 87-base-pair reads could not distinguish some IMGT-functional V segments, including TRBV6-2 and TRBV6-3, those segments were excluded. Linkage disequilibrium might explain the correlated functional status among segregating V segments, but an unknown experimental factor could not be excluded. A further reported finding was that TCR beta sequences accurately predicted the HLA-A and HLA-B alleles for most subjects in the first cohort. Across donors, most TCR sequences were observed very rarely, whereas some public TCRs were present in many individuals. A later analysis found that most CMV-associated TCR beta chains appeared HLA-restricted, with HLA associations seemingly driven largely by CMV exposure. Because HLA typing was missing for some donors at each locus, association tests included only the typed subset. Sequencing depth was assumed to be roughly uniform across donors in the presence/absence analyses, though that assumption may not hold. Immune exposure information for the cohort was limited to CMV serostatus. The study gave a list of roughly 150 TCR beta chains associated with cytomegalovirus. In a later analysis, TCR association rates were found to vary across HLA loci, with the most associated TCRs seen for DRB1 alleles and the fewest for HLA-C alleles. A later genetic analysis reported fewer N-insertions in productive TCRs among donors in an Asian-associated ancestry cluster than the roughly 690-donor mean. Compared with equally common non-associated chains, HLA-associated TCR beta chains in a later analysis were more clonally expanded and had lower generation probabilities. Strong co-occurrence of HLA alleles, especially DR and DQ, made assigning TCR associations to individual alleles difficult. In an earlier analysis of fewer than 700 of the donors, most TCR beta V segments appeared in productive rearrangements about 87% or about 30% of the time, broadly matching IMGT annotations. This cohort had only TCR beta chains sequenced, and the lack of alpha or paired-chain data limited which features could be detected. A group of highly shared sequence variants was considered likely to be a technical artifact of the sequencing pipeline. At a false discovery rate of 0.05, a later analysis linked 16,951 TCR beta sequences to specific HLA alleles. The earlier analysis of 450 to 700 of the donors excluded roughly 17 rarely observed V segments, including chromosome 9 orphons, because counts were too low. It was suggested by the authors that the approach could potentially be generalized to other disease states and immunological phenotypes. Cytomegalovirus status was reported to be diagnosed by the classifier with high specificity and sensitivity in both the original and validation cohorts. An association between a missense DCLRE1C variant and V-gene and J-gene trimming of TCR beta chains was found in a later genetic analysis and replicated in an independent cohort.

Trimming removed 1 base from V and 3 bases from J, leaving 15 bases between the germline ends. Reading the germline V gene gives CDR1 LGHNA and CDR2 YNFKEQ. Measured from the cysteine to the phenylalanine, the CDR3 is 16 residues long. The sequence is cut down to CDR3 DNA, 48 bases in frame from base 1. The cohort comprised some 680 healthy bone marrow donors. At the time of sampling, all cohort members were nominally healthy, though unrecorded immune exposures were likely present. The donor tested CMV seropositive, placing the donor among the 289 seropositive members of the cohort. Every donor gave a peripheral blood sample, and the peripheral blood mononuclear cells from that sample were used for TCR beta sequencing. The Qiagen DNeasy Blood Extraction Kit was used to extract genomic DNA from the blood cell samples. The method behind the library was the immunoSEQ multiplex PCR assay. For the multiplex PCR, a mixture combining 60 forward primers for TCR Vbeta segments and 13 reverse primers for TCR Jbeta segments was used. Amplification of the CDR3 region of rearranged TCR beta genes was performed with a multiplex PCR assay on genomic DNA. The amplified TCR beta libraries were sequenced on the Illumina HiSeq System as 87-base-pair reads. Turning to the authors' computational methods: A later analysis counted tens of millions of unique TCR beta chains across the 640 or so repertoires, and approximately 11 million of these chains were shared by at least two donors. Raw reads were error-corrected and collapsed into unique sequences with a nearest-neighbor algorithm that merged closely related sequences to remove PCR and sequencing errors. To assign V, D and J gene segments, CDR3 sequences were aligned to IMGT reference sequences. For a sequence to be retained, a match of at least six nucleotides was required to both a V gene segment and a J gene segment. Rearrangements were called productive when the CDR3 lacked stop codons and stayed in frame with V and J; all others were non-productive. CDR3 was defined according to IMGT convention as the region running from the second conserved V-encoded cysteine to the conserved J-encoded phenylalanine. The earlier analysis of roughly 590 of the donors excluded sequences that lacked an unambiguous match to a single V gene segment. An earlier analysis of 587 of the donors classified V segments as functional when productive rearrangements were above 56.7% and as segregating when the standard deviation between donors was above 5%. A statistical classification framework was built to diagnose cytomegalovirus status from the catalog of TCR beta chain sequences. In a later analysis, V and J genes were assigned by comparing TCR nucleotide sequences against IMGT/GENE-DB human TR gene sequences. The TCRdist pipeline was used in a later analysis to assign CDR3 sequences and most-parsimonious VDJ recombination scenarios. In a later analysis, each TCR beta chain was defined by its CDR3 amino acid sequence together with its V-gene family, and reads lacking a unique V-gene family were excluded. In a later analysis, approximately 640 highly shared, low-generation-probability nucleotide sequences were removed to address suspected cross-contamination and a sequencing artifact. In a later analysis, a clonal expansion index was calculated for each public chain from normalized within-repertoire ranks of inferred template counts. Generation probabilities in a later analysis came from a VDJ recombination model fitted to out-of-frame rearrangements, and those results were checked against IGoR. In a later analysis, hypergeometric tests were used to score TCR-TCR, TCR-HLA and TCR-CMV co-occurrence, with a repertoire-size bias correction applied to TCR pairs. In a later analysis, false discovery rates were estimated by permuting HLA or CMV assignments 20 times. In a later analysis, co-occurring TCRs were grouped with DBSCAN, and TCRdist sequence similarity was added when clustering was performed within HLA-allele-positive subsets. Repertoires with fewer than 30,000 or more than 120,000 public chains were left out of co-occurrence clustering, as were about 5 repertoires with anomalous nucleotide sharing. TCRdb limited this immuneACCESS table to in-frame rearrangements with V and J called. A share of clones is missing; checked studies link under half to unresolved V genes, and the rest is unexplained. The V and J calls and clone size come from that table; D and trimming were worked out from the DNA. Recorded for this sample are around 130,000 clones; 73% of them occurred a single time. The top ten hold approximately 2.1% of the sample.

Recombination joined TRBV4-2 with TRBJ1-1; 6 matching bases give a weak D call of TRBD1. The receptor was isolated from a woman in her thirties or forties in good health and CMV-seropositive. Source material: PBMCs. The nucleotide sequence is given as TGTGCCAGCAGCCAAGGGGACACGACATCTGACACTGAAGCTTTCTTT. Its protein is CASSQGDTTSDTEAFF.